What follows describes a single T cell receptor (beta chain). Its antigen is not known. Amplification used 60 Vbeta primers and 13 Jbeta primers. Clones were read by immunoSEQ multiplex PCR, and TCRdb kept only the in-frame ones, dropping some. The sample yields 140,000 to 150,000 clones, approximately 68% seen once. The sample is drawn from a study of cytomegalovirus exposure and HLA in healthy donors. Study observations and caveats: Reports indicated that the classifier achieved high specificity and sensitivity in diagnosing cytomegalovirus status. CMV serostatus alone was available as immune exposure information.

The CDR3 totals 16 residues. V was cut by 4 bases and J by 7 bases, with 19 bases left in between. Germline CDR1 is MGHDK and CDR2 is SYGVNS. The V gene is TRBV25-1, the J gene TRBJ1-4; D remains ambiguous. The sequence came from a man aged 35-49 years in good health and CMV-seronegative. The specimen was PBMCs. The CDR3 loop reads CASSVFIFPSGEKLFF. The CDR3 region has the DNA TGTGCCAGCAGTGTGTTCATCTTCCCCTCGGGTGAAAAACTGTTTTTT. Looking up the rest from reference TRBV25-1 and TRBJ1-4 gives the full variable domain: EADIYQTPRYLVIGTGKKITLECSQTMGHDKMYWYQQDPGMELHLIHYSYGVNSTEKGDLSSESTVSRIRTEHFPLTLESARPSHTSQYLCASSVFIFPSGEKLFFGSGTQLSVL.